Ten or more counts support the clone carrying this T cell receptor beta chain. Its antigen is unknown. The sample is drawn from a study of breast tumors, draining lymph nodes, adjacent tissues. Looked up from germline, CDR1 is DFQATT and CDR2 is SNEGSKA (reference sequence). The J segment lost 6 bases and the V segment lost 5 bases, leaving 12 bases of the junction unmatched. This CDR3 contains 16 residues. TCRdb processed the multiplex PCR reads anew with MiXCR; each CDR3 protein has one entry. The sample shows about 230,000 distinct CDR3 sequences, about 34% of them seen only once. Study-level findings and limits: Findings are consistent with lymph node origin and intratumoral expansion of most tumor T cells.

The lymph nodes were axillary draining lymph nodes from breast cancer patients. The TCR comes from a female donor with breast cancer. Some clones in this sample may be carry-over from other donors' samples. The sample consisted of axillary lymph node tissue. The V gene is TRBV20-1, the J gene TRBJ2-7; 14 nucleotides line up with TRBD2. CDR3 sequence reads: CSAAGTSGSMSSEQYF. The CDR3 DNA sequence: TGCAGTGCTGCCGGGACTAGCGGGAGTATGTCGAGCGAGCAGTACTTC.